Listed below are T cell receptor beta chains from one sample, sequenced in a study of identical twins. TCRdb independently ran MiXCR on the 5' RACE reads; one entry per CDR3 protein. The table lists 400,000 to 600,000 distinct CDR3 sequences, more than 20% of them singletons. This sample also appeared in a second study, on yellow fever vaccine responses in identical twins.

The specimen was CD4+ T cells sorted from blood. The receptor source for this set is a woman younger than 30 in good health. CDR3s include the opening cysteine and the closing phenylalanine or tryptophan. Each record gives: D gene, V gene, clone size, J gene, CDR3 protein, CDR3 DNA. A D gene is named only where the DNA matches it firmly. Size is omitted from some rows. Given values are once, few, many or a class for expanded clones.

D: -; V: TRBV7-8; size: few; J: TRBJ2-5; CDR3: CASSWDSRRETQYF; DNA: TGTGCCAGCAGCTGGGACTCTCGGCGAGAGACCCAGTACTTC
D: -; V: TRBV5-1; size: few; J: TRBJ2-1; CDR3: CASSLEFESYNEQFF; DNA: TGCGCCAGCAGCTTGGAATTTGAGTCCTACAATGAGCAGTTCTTC
D: -; V: TRBV20-1; size: few; J: TRBJ2-3; CDR3: CSAVKASTDTQYF; DNA: TGCAGTGCTGTTAAAGCGAGCACAGATACGCAGTATTTT
D: -; V: TRBV25-1; size: -; J: TRBJ2-1; CDR3: CASSDPSGQDEQFF; DNA: TGTGCCAGCAGTGACCCGTCAGGGCAGGATGAGCAGTTCTTC
D: -; V: TRBV7-9; size: few; J: TRBJ2-3; CDR3: CASSQKERRDTQYF; DNA: TGTGCCAGCAGCCAGAAAGAGCGGAGAGATACGCAGTATTTT
D: -; V: TRBV24-1; size: few; J: TRBJ2-1; CDR3: CATSHRQLGYNEQFF; DNA: TGTGCCACCAGCCACAGGCAACTGGGTTACAATGAGCAGTTCTTC
D: -; V: TRBV12-3/TRBV12-4; size: -; J: TRBJ1-5; CDR3: CASSTGSSGWQPQHF; DNA: TGTGCCAGCAGTACAGGGAGTTCAGGGTGGCAGCCCCAGCATTTT
D: -; V: TRBV25-1; size: few; J: TRBJ2-2; CDR3: CASSEPANTGELFF; DNA: TGTGCCAGCAGTGAGCCAGCGAACACCGGGGAGCTGTTTTTT
D: TRBD1; V: TRBV5-1; size: many; J: TRBJ2-1; CDR3: CASSLADRDLDEQFF; DNA: TGCGCCAGCAGCTTGGCGGACAGGGACCTGGATGAGCAGTTCTTC
D: TRBD2; V: TRBV7-8; size: few; J: TRBJ2-1; CDR3: CASSSRRAGTSGIHEQFF; DNA: TGTGCCAGCAGCTCCCGAAGGGCCGGGACTAGCGGGATACATGAGCAGTTCTTC
D: -; V: TRBV12-3/TRBV12-4; size: -; J: TRBJ2-5; CDR3: CASSPQGLGETQYF; DNA: TGTGCCAGCAGCCCCCAGGGGCTCGGAGAGACCCAGTACTTC
D: TRBD2; V: TRBV4-1; size: few; J: TRBJ2-1; CDR3: CASSQGNSGRAFNNEQFF; DNA: TGCGCCAGCAGCCAAGGAAATAGCGGGAGGGCCTTTAACAATGAGCAGTTCTTC
D: TRBD1; V: TRBV3-1; size: -; J: TRBJ1-2; CDR3: CASSLQGAMGYTF; DNA: TGTGCCAGCAGCCTACAGGGGGCTATGGGCTACACCTTC
D: -; V: TRBV20-1; size: few; J: TRBJ1-6; CDR3: CSALTASSYNSPLHF; DNA: TGCAGTGCTCTTACAGCGAGCTCCTATAATTCACCCCTCCACTTT
D: -; V: TRBV11-3; size: few; J: TRBJ2-7; CDR3: CASSITQGGGAAYEQYF; DNA: TGTGCCAGCAGCATAACCCAGGGGGGGGGCGCCGCCTACGAGCAGTACTTC
D: TRBD1; V: TRBV5-1; size: -; J: TRBJ2-2; CDR3: CASSSTGQGNTGELFF; DNA: TGCGCCAGCAGTAGTACCGGACAGGGCAACACCGGGGAGCTGTTTTTT
D: -; V: TRBV10-2; size: -; J: TRBJ1-2; CDR3: CASSEIPGVYGYTF; DNA: TGCGCCAGCAGTGAGATTCCGGGGGTCTATGGCTACACCTTC
D: TRBD2; V: TRBV20-1; size: -; J: TRBJ2-1; CDR3: CSAPTSGRGHEQFF; DNA: TGCAGTGCTCCGACTAGCGGGAGGGGCCATGAGCAGTTCTTC
D: TRBD1; V: TRBV5-1; size: few; J: TRBJ2-2; CDR3: CASSYRDSNTGELFF; DNA: TGCGCCAGCAGCTACCGGGACAGCAACACCGGGGAGCTGTTTTTT
D: -; V: TRBV12-3/TRBV12-4; size: few; J: TRBJ1-1; CDR3: CASSNMRAVAEAFF; DNA: TGTGCCAGCAGCAACATGAGGGCAGTCGCTGAAGCTTTCTTT
D: -; V: TRBV11-3; size: few; J: TRBJ2-1; CDR3: CASSLDPLKDEQFF; DNA: TGTGCCAGCAGCTTAGATCCCCTCAAGGATGAGCAGTTCTTC
D: -; V: TRBV20-1; size: few; J: TRBJ2-2; CDR3: CSARDLDGWDTGELFF; DNA: TGCAGTGCTAGAGATCTTGATGGTTGGGACACCGGGGAGCTGTTTTTT
D: -; V: TRBV5-1; size: few; J: TRBJ2-5; CDR3: CASSPEGHQETQYF; DNA: TGCGCCAGCAGCCCAGAAGGACACCAAGAGACCCAGTACTTC
D: -; V: TRBV11-1; size: few; J: TRBJ1-1; CDR3: CASSLREGTDTEAFF; DNA: TGTGCCAGCAGCTTAAGAGAGGGTACGGACACTGAAGCTTTCTTT
D: -; V: TRBV6-1; size: -; J: TRBJ1-1; CDR3: CASRVGFAGQTEAFF; DNA: TGTGCCAGCAGGGTGGGGTTTGCTGGGCAAACTGAAGCTTTCTTT
D: -; V: TRBV10-3; size: -; J: TRBJ2-2; CDR3: CAIRKTINAGELFF; DNA: TGTGCCATCAGAAAGACTATAAACGCCGGGGAGCTGTTTTTT
D: TRBD2; V: TRBV12-3/TRBV12-4; size: -; J: TRBJ2-3; CDR3: CASSTTSGRNSSTDTQYF; DNA: TGTGCCAGCAGTACGACTAGCGGGAGGAATTCTAGCACAGATACGCAGTATTTT
D: -; V: TRBV7-9; size: few; J: TRBJ1-2; CDR3: CASSLAGSGYTF; DNA: TGTGCCAGCAGCTTAGCAGGGAGCGGCTACACCTTC
D: TRBD1; V: TRBV27; size: few; J: TRBJ1-1; CDR3: CASSTGQRTEAFF; DNA: TGTGCCAGCAGTACGGGACAGAGGACTGAAGCTTTCTTT
D: TRBD1; V: TRBV5-1; size: few; J: TRBJ2-7; CDR3: CASSSGEDRAYEQYF; DNA: TGCGCCAGCAGCTCGGGGGAGGACAGGGCTTACGAGCAGTACTTC
D: -; V: TRBV28; size: few; J: TRBJ2-7; CDR3: CASTHTGLYEQYF; DNA: TGTGCCAGCACCCATACAGGGTTATACGAGCAGTACTTC
D: TRBD1; V: TRBV20-1; size: few; J: TRBJ1-4; CDR3: CSATLQGAHEKLFF; DNA: TGCAGTGCTACCCTCCAGGGGGCGCATGAAAAACTGTTTTTT
D: -; V: TRBV7-3; size: few; J: TRBJ2-1; CDR3: CASSSQGGGQSEQFF; DNA: TGTGCCAGCAGCTCGCAGGGAGGGGGACAAAGTGAGCAGTTCTTC
D: TRBD1; V: TRBV4-1; size: few; J: TRBJ2-5; CDR3: CASRDRGSETQYF; DNA: TGCGCCAGCCGGGACAGGGGGAGCGAGACCCAGTACTTC
D: -; V: TRBV5-1; size: -; J: TRBJ2-3; CDR3: CASSVGQTSTDTQYF; DNA: TGCGCCAGCAGCGTCGGACAGACCAGCACAGATACGCAGTATTTT
D: TRBD2; V: TRBV20-1; size: -; J: TRBJ2-1; CDR3: CSAGTSHNEQFF; DNA: TGCAGTGCTGGGACTAGCCACAATGAGCAGTTCTTC
D: TRBD1; V: TRBV5-1; size: -; J: TRBJ2-7; CDR3: CASSFRDRGLSRDYEQYF; DNA: TGCGCCAGCAGCTTCAGGGACAGGGGGCTTAGCCGCGATTACGAGCAGTACTTC
D: TRBD1; V: TRBV5-1; size: -; J: TRBJ2-1; CDR3: CASSSRTGDDNEQFF; DNA: TGCGCCAGCAGCTCACGGACAGGGGATGACAATGAGCAGTTCTTC
D: -; V: TRBV20-1; size: -; J: TRBJ1-1; CDR3: CSAITGTNTEAFF; DNA: TGCAGTGCTATCACAGGCACCAACACTGAAGCTTTCTTT
D: TRBD2; V: TRBV7-2; size: -; J: TRBJ2-1; CDR3: CASSLGPSQREGPNEQFF; DNA: TGTGCCAGCAGCTTAGGGCCCTCCCAGCGGGAGGGCCCAAATGAGCAGTTCTTC